This entry is about one T cell receptor (beta chain). Treatment reported: randomized to nivolumab then ipilimumab (arm A) or the reverse (arm B). Patients had received no earlier DNA-damaging chemotherapy. Using immunoSEQ multiplex PCR, the repertoire was profiled, and TCRdb retains in-frame clones only, with some absent. The repertoire holds 1,500 to 2,000 clones, with around a fifth as singletons. The data belong to a study of sequential checkpoint blockade in melanoma. Overall study: After both sequences, patients received maintenance nivolumab. 90 to 95 pretreatment tumor DNA samples were TCRβ immunosequenced. Under 25 patients had tumor biopsies before treatment and at week 13.

The CDR3 has 14 residues. The V end lost 6 bases, the J end lost 1 base, and 13 bases lay between the germline ends. Germline CDR1 reads SGHNT; CDR2 reads YENEEA. The chain employs TRBV11-3 and TRBJ2-7, with D perhaps matching TRBD1 (6 bases). This receptor was obtained from a human donor with melanoma. The sample here was tumor tissue (inferred from file names), taken from a patient given nivolumab and ipilimumab in sequence. The CDR3 DNA is TGTGCCAGCAGTTGGGACATTTCTTCCTACGAGCAGTACTTC. This encodes CASSWDISSYEQYF.